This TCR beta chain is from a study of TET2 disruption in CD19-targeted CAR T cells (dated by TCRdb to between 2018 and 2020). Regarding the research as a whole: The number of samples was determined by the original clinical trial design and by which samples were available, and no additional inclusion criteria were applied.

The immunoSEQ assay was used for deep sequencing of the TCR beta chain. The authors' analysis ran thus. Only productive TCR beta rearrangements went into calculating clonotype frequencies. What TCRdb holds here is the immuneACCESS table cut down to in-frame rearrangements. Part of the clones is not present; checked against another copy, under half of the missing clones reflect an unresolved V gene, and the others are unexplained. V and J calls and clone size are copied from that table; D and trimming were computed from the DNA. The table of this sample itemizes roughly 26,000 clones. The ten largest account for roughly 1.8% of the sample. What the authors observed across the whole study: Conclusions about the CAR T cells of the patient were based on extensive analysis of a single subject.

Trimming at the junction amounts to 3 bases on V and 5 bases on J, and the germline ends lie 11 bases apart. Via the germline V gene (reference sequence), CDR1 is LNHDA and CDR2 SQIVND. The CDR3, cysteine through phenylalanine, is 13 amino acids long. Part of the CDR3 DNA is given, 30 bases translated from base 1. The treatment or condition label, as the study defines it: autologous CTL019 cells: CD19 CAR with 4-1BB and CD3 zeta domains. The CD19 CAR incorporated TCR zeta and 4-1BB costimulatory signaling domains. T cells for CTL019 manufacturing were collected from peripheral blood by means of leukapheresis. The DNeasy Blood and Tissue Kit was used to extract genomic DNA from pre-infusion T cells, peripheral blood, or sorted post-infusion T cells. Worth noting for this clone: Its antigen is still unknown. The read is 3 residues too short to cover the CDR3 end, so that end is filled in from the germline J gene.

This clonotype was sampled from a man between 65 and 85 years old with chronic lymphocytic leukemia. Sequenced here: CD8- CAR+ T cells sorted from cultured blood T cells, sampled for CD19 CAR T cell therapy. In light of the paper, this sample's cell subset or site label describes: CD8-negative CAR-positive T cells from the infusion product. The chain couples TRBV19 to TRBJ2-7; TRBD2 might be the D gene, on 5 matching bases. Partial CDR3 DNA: TGTGCCAGTAGTATTAGTCTAGCCGACGAG. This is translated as CASSISLADE. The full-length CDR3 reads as CASSISLADEQYF.